What follows are 10 T cell receptor beta chains derived from one specimen sequenced in a study of T-cell reconstitution after alpha-beta-depleted transplantation in children. The authors prepared the TCRbeta library with unique molecular identifiers. Each CDR3 protein is one row after TCRdb ran MiXCR on the PCR reads. The sample holds about 280,000 distinct CDR3 sequences, approximately 10% seen once. Sample: peripheral blood, taken 180 days after TCRalphabeta/CD19-depleted stem cell transplant. The origin of the receptors is a male patient aged 2-15 years who had a stem cell transplant for chronic granulomatous disease, so the T cells may come from the graft donor.

Points on this clonotype: Since a much larger clone is just one base distant, this may be a read error. This chain uses TRBV5-1 with TRBJ2-1, with 11 bases that match TRBD2. This CDR3 has 16 residues. Trimming at V came to 3 bases and at J to 6 bases, leaving 8 bases not matched to a gene. The germline CDR1 and CDR2 sequences are SGHRS and YFSETQ. CDR3 protein: CASSYVTSGSGNEQFF. The CDR3 bases are TGCGCCAGCAGCTACGTAACTAGCGGGAGTGGCAATGAGCAGTTCTTC.

This clonotype appeared many times. The chain uses TRBV27 and TRBJ1-2; tentative D call: TRBD1 (6 bases). The CDR3 is made up of 12 amino acids. Germline-derived CDR1 and CDR2 are MNHEY and SMNVEV (reference sequence). Trimming removed 8 bases from V and 7 bases from J, with 14 bases in between. As DNA, the CDR3 is TGTGCCAGCGGTGCAAACAGGGCTGGCTACACCTTC. The encoded protein is CASGANRAGYTF.

This clonotype was seen just once. One base away lies a much larger clone, so this may be a sequencing read error. The chain employs TRBV29-1 and TRBJ2-5, with TRBD2 as a possible D gene (6 bases). V was shortened by 5 bases and J by 5 bases, with 15 bases between the two germline ends. Germline CDR1 SQVTM, CDR2 ANQGSEA. This CDR3 has 13 residues. CDR3 sequence reads: CSVRPGVGETQYF. The DNA for the CDR3 is TGCAGCGTTAGGCCGGGAGTTGGGGAGACCCAGTACTTC.

This clonotype was observed at least ten times. The CDR3 DNA reads TGTGCCAGCAGGGTGACAGGGACGGAGACCCAGTACTTC. This translates into CASRVTGTETQYF. This sequence joins TRBV12-3 or TRBV12-4 and TRBJ2-5, with 7 bases that match TRBD1. With 6 bases clipped from V and 5 bases from J, the junction kept 6 bases outside the gene matches. The CDR3 covers 13 residues.

This clonotype was observed a few times. The chain joins TRBV12-3 or TRBV12-4 to TRBJ2-4; D perhaps matches TRBD2 (7 bases). This CDR3 is built from 13 residues. Trimming took off 3 bases at V and 15 bases at J, with 18 bases between the two ends. The CDR3 nucleotides are TGTGCCAGCAGTTTTGGAACGGGGGGCGCGCGGTACTTC. Translated: CASSFGTGGARYF.

This clonotype has at least ten counts. The genes are TRBV7-6 and TRBJ2-2; weak D call: TRBD1 (5 bases). V was pared by 6 bases and J by 7 bases, with 9 bases between. The CDR3 length is 12 residues. Germline CDR1 is SGHVS and CDR2 is FNYEAQ. CDR3 coding DNA: TGTGCCAGCAGAAACAGGAACGGGGAGCTGTTTTTT. The encoded protein is CASRNRNGELFF.

As concerns this clonotype: One base away lies a much larger clone, so this may be a sequencing read error. The CDR3 bases are TGTGCCAGCAGCGGTCCTGGCGACACCTTC. It specifies CASSGPGDTF. This chain joins TRBV9 and TRBJ1-2; D is uncertain. This CDR3 has 10 residues. Germline CDR1 reads SGDLS; CDR2 reads YYNGEE.

Of note for this clonotype: Given a much more abundant clone one base away, this may be a read error. The V gene is TRBV12-3 or TRBV12-4, the J gene TRBJ2-3; 10 bases agree with TRBD2. Trimming at V came to 8 bases and at J to 5 bases, leaving 7 bases not matched to a gene. This CDR3 is 14 amino acids long. The CDR3 nucleotides are TGTGCCAGCCGTTCTAGCGGGAGTATAGATACGCAGTATTTT. Translated, it gives CASRSSGSIDTQYF.

This clonotype was seen at least ten times. The chain couples TRBV6-2 or TRBV6-3 to TRBJ1-2; D is ambiguous. There are 13 residues in the CDR3. From germline, CDR1 is MNHEY and CDR2 SVGEGT. Trimming pared 8 bases from V and 1 base from J, leaving 11 bases between. For the CDR3, the DNA is TGTGCCAGCGCCGTCGGGTTTAACTATGGCTACACCTTC. Translated: CASAVGFNYGYTF.

This clonotype was found many times. The chain joins TRBV12-3 or TRBV12-4 to TRBJ2-1; a weak D match, TRBD2 (7 bases). The V end was cut by 7 bases, the J end by 4 bases, with 23 bases between. The length of the CDR3 is 17 residues. In DNA form, the CDR3 reads TGTGCCAGCACCACCTCGGTAGGGGGGGCAGGTTACAATGAGCAGTTCTTC. Translated: CASTTSVGGAGYNEQFF.